This note documents a single TCR beta chain sequence. This clone was seen only a few times. The antigen it binds to is not known. A read error may produce the germline difference seen at one junction end. The data were obtained in a study of shared T cell receptors in the human thymus (dated by TCRdb to about 2021). About the full investigation: The study examined how self-reactive, shared T-cell receptor alpha chains are generated in the human thymus.

The CDR3 has 11 amino acids, counting the end cysteine and phenylalanine. The read is trimmed to its CDR3 DNA, 33 bases read in frame from base 1. To prepare the library, the immunoSEQ multiplex PCR assay was applied. TCRdb stores this immuneACCESS table with in-frame sequences only. Part of the clones is absent; in the studies checked, under half of the shortfall reflects unresolved V genes, and no reason is known for the rest. The sample table records hundreds of thousands of clones; around 78% of these occur just once. Together, the top ten hold around 0.012% of the sample. These data were also filed under a second study, of human thymus T cells. In that second paper, the authors write: The donors were immunologically healthy infants in Finland who had open corrective cardiac surgery for congenital heart defects. Thymus tissue was obtained as surgical resects removed during corrective cardiac surgery. Usage of V and J gene segments appeared to be biased in both the thymic and the peripheral blood repertoires. Highly overlapping thymic TCR repertoires among unrelated individuals were reported in the related research. The study described the TCR alpha and beta repertoires in fewer than 10 infant thymus samples and a few matching peripheral blood samples. Donor ages ranging from about 7 to 250 days were recorded, and more than five male and a couple of female infants were included in the cohort. Thymocytes were mechanically released from the tissue and were stored as pellets of roughly 9-33 million cells at -70 degrees C. Genomic DNA was extracted from frozen cell pellets with a QIAsymphony instrument. The immunoSEQ multiplex PCR assay was used to amplify the TCRB and TCRAD loci from a standardized quantity of quality-controlled genomic DNA. The amplicons covered the V(D)J region and were long enough to include the CDR3 and to identify the V and J genes. Through the commercial immunoSEQ service, the amplicons were sequenced on an Illumina platform. Primer bias and sequencing errors were corrected as previously described, and TCRAD and TCRB were defined on the basis of the IMGT database. Repertoires were analysed with immunoSEQ Analyzer 3.0 and VDJTools, covering basic statistics, V/J segment usage, diversity estimates, rarefaction and pairwise overlap. Diversity was estimated using the Chao1, ChaoE, Efron-Thisted, Shannon and inverse Simpson indices, and was also estimated on datasets down-sampled to the size of the smallest sample. Repertoire overlap used strict matching of CDR3 nucleotide sequence, V gene and J gene, with Jaccard-based multidimensional scaling clustering. Thymus samples yielded on average around 800,000 unique TCRB clonotypes, compared with around 79,000 from blood samples.

Sequenced: thymocytes. Recombination joined TRBV23-1 with TRBJ2-7; the D gene is possibly TRBD1, with 5 bases matching. TRBV23-1 is marked as an open reading frame, function uncertain. This receptor was taken from a boy in the first two years of life with a congenital heart defect. Donor details come from another sample of the same person, matched by shared clones. In nucleotides, the sequence is TGCGCCAGCAGTCTAGGGGTGGTGCCTCTTTTC. Its product reads: CASSLGVVPLF.